Listed below are T cell receptor beta chains from one sample, sequenced in a study of OX40 agonist ivuxolimab in advanced cancers. Profiled with immunoSEQ multiplex PCR; TCRdb holds only in-frame clones, not every one. The sample holds under 150,000 clones, approximately 90% seen once. The specimen was CD4+ or CD8+ T cells sorted from blood, collected in a trial of the OX40 agonist ivuxolimab. The receptors were gathered from an adult with an advanced solid tumor such as melanoma, head and neck, liver or kidney cancer. Each CDR3 is given without its conserved first and last residue.

CDR3,V,J
ASSLDSGVGDEQF,TRBV5-1,TRBJ2-1
ASRLTPGGSGELF,TRBV6-5,TRBJ2-2
ASSLDQGYT,TRBV28,TRBJ1-2
ASYRLAGEATGELF,TRBV27,TRBJ2-2
ASSLVGGDTEAF,TRBV5-1,TRBJ1-1
AWSVRGTGYRNTIY,TRBV30,TRBJ1-3
ASSLRMGTEAF,TRBV13,TRBJ1-1
ASSWGEVNTEAF,TRBV28,TRBJ1-1
ASSIPGLPLTYGYT,TRBV28,TRBJ1-2
AISDTGGGAKNIQY,TRBV10-3,TRBJ2-4
ASSPDTEAF,TRBV18,TRBJ1-1
ASRERTGDTGELF,TRBV2,TRBJ2-2
ASSPRGESETQY,TRBV9,TRBJ2-5
ASSFAAVSTDTQY,TRBV7-9,TRBJ2-3
ASSPLREPQH,TRBV28,TRBJ1-5
ASSSGQLNYGYT,TRBV5-1,TRBJ1-2
SVEAGIPYEQY,TRBV29-1,TRBJ2-7
ASSILRTGYNEQF,TRBV19,TRBJ2-1
ASSYSRVGYGYT,TRBV6-6,TRBJ1-2
SARRDLGAEAF,TRBV29-1,TRBJ1-1
ASSAGTASEQY,TRBV7-2,TRBJ2-7
ASSPEGTPNQPQH,TRBV18,TRBJ1-5
ASSPGGEQYYGYT,TRBV28,TRBJ1-2
ASSFKSSYNSPLH,TRBV27,TRBJ1-6
ASSFPAGGPGELF,TRBV7-9,TRBJ2-2
ASSYSFGNGYT,TRBV6-5,TRBJ1-2
ASSLRQGNNQPQH,TRBV5-6,TRBJ1-5
ASSTGTGGMARGNEKLF,TRBV19,TRBJ1-4
ASTRTPSGGETQY,TRBV2,TRBJ2-5
AIQGQGVTDTQY,TRBV10-3,TRBJ2-3
ASSGRGPPDEQF,TRBV5-1,TRBJ2-1
ASSPRLAGAYEQY,TRBV7-9,TRBJ2-7